Below, 14 T cell receptor beta chains from the same sample are listed, as sequenced in a study of cytomegalovirus exposure and HLA in healthy donors. Amplification used 60 Vbeta primers and 13 Jbeta primers. Produced via immunoSEQ multiplex PCR; TCRdb's table is partial and in-frame only. Seen in this sample are about 42,000 clones; the ten most common clones hold roughly 1.4%. Sample: PBMCs. The source is a man aged 30 to 39 in good health and CMV-seronegative.

The chain links TRBV30 to TRBJ2-1, with TRBD1 as a possible D gene (5 bases). The CDR3 length is 16 residues. Looked up from germline, CDR1 is GTSNPN and CDR2 is SVGIG (reference sequence). The germline V and J ends were trimmed by 2 bases and 2 bases, with 16 bases remaining between them. The DNA of the CDR3 is TGTGCCTGGAGTCCCGGGCTACAGGTAGCCTACAATGAGCAGTTCTTC. As protein: CAWSPGLQVAYNEQFF.

The chain recombines TRBV19 with TRBJ2-1; tentative D call: TRBD2 (5 bases). CDR1 and CDR2 from the germline V gene are LNHDA and SQIVND (reference sequence). This CDR3 is built from 16 residues. V lost 5 bases and J 7 bases, leaving 21 bases between the germline ends. CDR3 sequence: CASSPPAEWGFNEQFF. For the CDR3, the DNA is TGTGCCAGTAGTCCCCCAGCGGAGTGGGGTTTTAATGAGCAGTTCTTC.

V is TRBV5-1 and J is TRBJ1-4, with 10 bases identical to TRBD1. The CDR3 extends over 14 amino acids. With V trimmed by 8 bases and J by 7 bases, 8 bases remained unmatched. From germline, CDR1 is SGHRS and CDR2 YFSETQ. CDR3 nucleotides: TGCGCCAGACGGAACCGGGACAGGGGTGAAAAACTGTTTTTT. Its protein product is CARRNRDRGEKLFF.

The chain uses TRBV18 and TRBJ2-7; D might be TRBD2 (6 bases). Trimming removed 2 bases at V and 6 bases at J, with 17 bases between. The CDR3 spans 15 residues. Germline lookup yields CDR1 KGHSH and CDR2 LQKENI. CDR3 DNA: TGTGCCAGCTCACCAGGGGGGTTTCGTGGCATCGAGCAGTACTTC. Its translation is CASSPGGFRGIEQYF.

V usage is TRBV27 and J usage is TRBJ2-7; 8 positions match TRBD2. Germline loops: CDR1 MNHEY, CDR2 SMNVEV (reference sequence). V gave up 3 bases and J gave up 2 bases; unmatched junction bases: 3. The CDR3 has 14 amino acids. CDR3 in DNA: TGTGCCAGCAGTTTGGCGGGGGGAGCCTACGAGCAGTACTTC. It specifies CASSLAGGAYEQYF.

V is TRBV27 and J is TRBJ1-6; a possible D gene is TRBD1 (5 bases). Deletions cut 5 bases from V and 8 bases from J, with 13 bases between. Germline V gives CDR1 MNHEY, CDR2 SMNVEV (reference sequence). The CDR3 has 14 amino acids. The CDR3 DNA reads TGTGCCAGCAGTGTAGATGGGGGGTATTCACCCCTCCACTTT. Protein product: CASSVDGGYSPLHF.

The chain has TRBV7-9 and TRBJ1-5; D is perhaps TRBD1 (6 bases). Germline CDR1 SEHNR, CDR2 FQNEAQ (reference sequence). Trimming left V 8 bases short and J 8 bases short, with 13 bases between. The CDR3 has 12 amino acids. The CDR3 protein is CASQASGEPQHF. DNA for the CDR3: TGTGCCAGCCAAGCTTCAGGGGAGCCCCAGCATTTT.

This chain joins TRBV6-5 and TRBJ1-1, with D perhaps TRBD1 (5 bases). The germline CDR1 and CDR2 sequences are MNHEY and SVGAGI. The CDR3 runs 14 residues. V lost 0 bases and J 3 bases, leaving 8 bases between the germline ends. The CDR3 is CASSYSEGDTEAFF. The CDR3 coding sequence is TGTGCCAGCAGTTACTCGGAAGGGGACACTGAAGCTTTCTTT.

This rearrangement joins TRBV6-5 to TRBJ2-1; D is possibly TRBD1 (6 bases). This CDR3 has 16 residues. CDR1 is MNHEY, CDR2 SVGAGI, per germline. The V and J ends lost 2 bases and 4 bases respectively, with 15 bases between them. In nucleotides, the CDR3 is TGTGCCAGCAGTTACGGTATTGGGGGCTCATACAATGAGCAGTTCTTC. Its protein is CASSYGIGGSYNEQFF.

The chain links TRBV19 to TRBJ1-2; TRBD1 matches at 9 bases. The CDR3 has 15 amino acids. Trimming cost V 0 bases and J 8 bases; bases outside gene matches: 7. Germline loops: CDR1 LNHDA, CDR2 SQIVND (reference sequence). The CDR3 reads CASSIDGTGGDGYTF. CDR3 DNA sequence: TGTGCCAGTAGTATAGACGGAACAGGGGGCGACGGCTACACCTTC.

The CDR3 sequence: CAWSPRSYEQYF. CDR3 coding DNA: TGTGCCTGGAGCCCCCGGTCCTACGAGCAGTACTTC. This chain connects TRBV30 to TRBJ2-7; D unclear. CDR3 size: 12 residues. Germline V gives CDR1 GTSNPN, CDR2 SVGIG (reference sequence). Trimming cost V 3 bases and J 1 base, with 7 bases left between them.

The rearrangement joins TRBV30 to TRBJ2-1, with 9 bases matching TRBD2. Germline lookup yields CDR1 GTSNPN and CDR2 SVGIG (reference sequence). The V segment lost 3 bases and the J segment 8 bases; nucleotides outside the gene matches: 14. The CDR3 runs 16 residues. The CDR3 sequence is CAWSWGNSGSSDEQFF. The CDR3 nucleotides are TGTGCCTGGAGCTGGGGAAATAGCGGGAGCTCCGATGAGCAGTTCTTC.

The genes are TRBV7-9 and TRBJ1-1; 8 bases align to TRBD1. The germline V gene has CDR1 SEHNR and CDR2 FQNEAQ (reference sequence). Losses at the gene ends were 5 bases for V and 3 bases for J; bases not matched to a gene: 8. This CDR3 has 15 residues. In nucleotides, the CDR3 is TGTGCCAGCAGCGGCAGGGGGCAGATTGACACTGAAGCTTTCTTT. Its protein is CASSGRGQIDTEAFF.

The V gene is TRBV19, the J gene TRBJ2-2, with 9 bases that match TRBD1. V lost 4 bases to trimming and J lost 6 bases; unmatched junction nucleotides: 6. Germline V gene sequence: CDR1 LNHDA, CDR2 SQIVND (reference sequence). The CDR3 sequence is 15 residues long. In DNA, the CDR3 is TGTGCCAGTAGTAAGGGACAGGGTTGGGCCGGGGAGCTGTTTTTT. As protein: CASSKGQGWAGELFF.